This T cell receptor beta chain was retrieved from a study of PD-L1 blockade in urothelial cancer. Study information: A median of roughly 140,000 T cells was found in the blood samples.

The method was immunoSEQ multiplex PCR; TCRdb's version includes in-frame clones alone and lacks a portion of them. Of roughly 24,000 clones listed, 86% are singletons. The CDR3 is 16 amino acids. Germline CDR1 reads SGHNT; CDR2 reads YYREEE (reference sequence). With V trimmed by 4 bases and J by 0 bases, 8 bases remained unmatched. This clonotype was sampled from a man aged 60-69 years with urothelial cancer. The sequenced sample was PBMCs, obtained around atezolizumab (anti-PD-L1) treatment. The chain joins TRBV5-4 to TRBJ2-5, with 8 bases fitting TRBD2. CDR3 sequence reads: CASSVKGSGDQETQYF. As DNA, the CDR3 is TGTGCCAGCAGCGTAAAGGGTAGCGGGGACCAAGAGACCCAGTACTTC.